The T cell receptor (beta chain) described here comes from a study of CD8+CD57+ T cells in acquired aplastic anemia. On the study more broadly: The mean DNA yield obtained from sorted CD4+ and CD8+ cells came to 3.2 ug. Whole-study findings and limits: Overlapping CD8+ CDR3 repertoires of patients and controls contained around 30 shared sequences. Patients showed no significant difference from controls in CD8+ Simpson's diversity.

Profiling that covered TCR beta VDJ and CDR3 relied on genomic DNA as its template. One entry per CDR3 protein results from TCRdb running MiXCR on the reads. The sample records around 220,000 distinct CDR3 sequences, about half being singletons. Patients sequenced had flow cytometry evidence of CD8+CD57+ cell expansion. From germline, CDR1 is SGHNT and CDR2 YENEEA. This CDR3 spans 15 amino acids. The V end was cut by 5 bases, the J end by 3 bases, with 16 bases between. Regarding this clonotype: Antigen unknown.

The source is a human donor with aplastic anemia. This rearrangement joins TRBV11-3 to TRBJ1-1, with D possibly matching TRBD1 (6 bases). The sample taken for sequencing was sorted CD4+, CD8+, or CD8+CD57+ T cells (not recorded which) from PBMCs. CDR3 loop: CASSRVGGPDTEAFF. Written as DNA, the CDR3 is TGTGCCAGCAGCAGGGTTGGGGGGCCCGACACTGAAGCTTTCTTT.